This T cell receptor beta chain came from a study of vaccination and CD4 T cells after COVID-19. As for the study in general: Post-vaccine sampling followed dose two by a median roughly 76 days (range 14 to 241).

Sequenced with the Oncomine TCR Beta short-read assay was DNA taken from cultured CD4+ T cells. Extraction of genomic DNA was performed on cultured CD4+ T cells. Each CDR3 protein is one row after TCRdb ran MiXCR on the PCR reads. Of around 18,000 distinct CDR3 sequences detected, roughly 77% appear once; the ten largest clones hold about 15%. Points on this clonotype: What it binds is not known.

Treatment given: roughly 10-day PBMC culture with coronavirus spike peptide pools or control peptides (ViraFEST assay). ViraFEST used peptide pools to expand antigen-specific T cells, then sequenced TCRs. This CDR3 has 13 amino acids. V gave up 2 bases and J gave up 1 base, with 5 bases separating them. Germline V gene lookup returns CDR1 WSHSY and CDR2 SAAADI. The sequence derives from a human donor who had recovered from COVID-19. The sequenced material came from CD4+ T cells from blood, cultured in vitro. The chain is built from TRBV10-2 and TRBJ1-2, with D unclear. CDR3 nucleotide sequence: TGCGCCAGCAGTGAGAGGAGTAACTATGGCTACACCTTC. This translates into CASSERSNYGYTF.